A selection of T cell receptor beta chains follows, all from one sample in a study of cytotoxic CD8 clonotypes in ibrutinib-treated CLL. The protocol was immunoSEQ multiplex PCR, while the TCRdb copy is restricted to in-frame clones and leaves out a portion. The repertoire holds around 70,000 clones, with approximately 87% as singletons. Sequencing used PBMCs, obtained after 24 months of ibrutinib treatment. These receptors were obtained from a human donor with chronic lymphocytic leukemia. Each CDR3 is given with its conserved first and last residue. Fields, in order: D gene, V gene, clone size, J gene, CDR3 protein, CDR3 DNA. A D gene is named only where the DNA matches it firmly. Rows give clone size only sometimes, using once, few, many, or a class for an expanded clone.

-,TRBV27,-,TRBJ1-1,CASSLAGQGNTEAFF,TGTGCCAGCAGTTTAGCAGGGCAGGGGAACACTGAAGCTTTCTTT
TRBD2,TRBV18,once,TRBJ2-3,CASSPPGLAGTDTQYF,TGTGCCAGCTCACCCCCGGGACTAGCGGGCACAGATACGCAGTATTTT
TRBD2,TRBV15,-,TRBJ2-1,CATSRDIRGLAGSYEQFF,TGTGCCACCAGCAGAGATATTAGGGGACTAGCGGGATCGTATGAGCAGTTCTTC
TRBD2,TRBV6-7,-,TRBJ2-6,CASMGGSTSGANVLTF,TGTGCCAGCATGGGGGGGAGTACGTCTGGGGCCAACGTCCTGACTTTC
TRBD1,TRBV4-1,once,TRBJ2-5,CASSQGVGGRETQYF,TGCGCCAGCAGCCAAGGCGTAGGGGGCCGGGAGACCCAGTACTTC
-,TRBV11-3,-,TRBJ2-3,CASSLDGLRGAGTQYF,TGTGCCAGCAGCCTAGATGGCCTCCGGGGGGCGGGTACGCAGTATTTT
-,TRBV5-1,-,TRBJ2-2,CASSSDGSRAGELFF,TGCGCCAGCAGCTCTGATGGGAGTCGGGCCGGGGAGCTGTTTTTT
TRBD1,TRBV29-1,many,TRBJ1-3,CSVALPSRGRFEDTIYF,TGCAGCGTAGCCCTACCGAGCAGGGGGCGATTCGAGGACACCATATATTTT
-,TRBV11-2,-,TRBJ2-5,CASGGARAQYF,TGTGCCAGTGGAGGGGCCCGGGCCCAGTACTTC
TRBD1,TRBV28,-,TRBJ2-2,CASSPPGTGNTGELFF,TGTGCCAGCAGTCCCCCCGGGACAGGGAACACCGGGGAGCTGTTTTTT
-,TRBV5-1,-,TRBJ2-2,CASSLEVPANTGELFF,TGCGCCAGCAGCTTGGAGGTTCCCGCGAACACCGGGGAGCTGTTTTTT
TRBD2,TRBV25-1,-,TRBJ2-1,CASSAARLAGMDEQFF,TGTGCCAGCAGTGCCGCCAGACTAGCGGGAATGGATGAGCAGTTCTTC
TRBD2,TRBV6-5,-,TRBJ2-2,CASSYRLAIVTGELFF,TGTGCCAGCAGTTACAGACTAGCGATTGTCACCGGGGAGCTGTTTTTT
TRBD1,TRBV18,-,TRBJ2-3,CASRPGTGSVDTQYF,TGTGCCAGCCGACCGGGGACAGGGAGCGTTGATACGCAGTATTTT
-,TRBV20-1,-,TRBJ1-1,CSARQGIAFF,TGCAGTGCTAGACAGGGGATAGCTTTCTTT
-,TRBV6-1,-,TRBJ1-2,CASSEGRTGYGYTF,TGTGCCAGCAGTGAAGGGCGTACGGGCTATGGCTACACCTTC
-,TRBV29-1,-,TRBJ2-4,CSVAGKNIQYF,TGCAGCGTTGCAGGGAAAAACATTCAGTACTTC
TRBD1,TRBV7-2,-,TRBJ2-7,CASSFDRGQVYEQYF,TGTGCCAGCAGCTTTGACAGGGGGCAGGTCTACGAGCAGTACTTC
TRBD1,TRBV11-2,-,TRBJ2-5,CASSSQGARETQYF,TGTGCCAGCAGCTCACAGGGGGCGCGGGAGACCCAGTACTTC
-,TRBV4-2,few,TRBJ1-5,CASSQGADYSNQPQHF,TGTGCCAGCAGCCAGGGGGCGGACTATAGCAATCAGCCCCAGCATTTT
-,TRBV5-4,-,TRBJ2-1,CASSPDRREQFF,TGTGCCAGCAGCCCTGATAGGAGGGAGCAGTTCTTC
-,TRBV23-1,-,TRBJ2-7,CASSQFQGANVLYEQYF,TGCGCCAGCAGTCAATTCCAAGGCGCGAACGTTCTATACGAGCAGTACTTC
-,TRBV5-4,-,TRBJ2-7,CASSLTRGTYEQYF,TGTGCCAGCAGCTTGACTAGAGGGACCTACGAGCAGTACTTC
TRBD2,TRBV28,-,TRBJ2-7,CASIGLAGFEQYF,TGTGCCAGCATCGGACTAGCGGGATTTGAGCAGTACTTC
TRBD2,TRBV5-4,-,TRBJ2-3,CASSSRSGRVADTQYF,TGTGCCAGCAGCTCAAGAAGCGGGAGGGTCGCAGATACGCAGTATTTT
-,TRBV19,once,TRBJ2-7,CASSVLGGDEQYF,TGTGCCAGCTCTGTCCTTGGGGGAGACGAGCAGTACTTC
TRBD1,TRBV19,-,TRBJ1-2,CASSTPGQGLVTF,TGTGCCAGTAGTACACCGGGACAGGGTCTAGTCACCTTC